This T cell receptor (beta chain) was sequenced in a study of cytomegalovirus exposure and HLA in healthy donors. As concerns this clone: Its matching antigen is unknown. This sample also contains other DNA sequences that code for the same CDR3.

The primer mix had 60 Vbeta and 13 Jbeta primers. TCRdb's table, derived via immunoSEQ multiplex PCR, lists solely in-frame clones and lacks some. Seen here are approximately 190,000 clones, 81% observed once, and the top ten hold 3% to 4%. CDR1 SGHNT and CDR2 YYREEE come from the germline V gene (reference sequence). The CDR3 runs 15 residues. The V and J ends lost 0 bases and 3 bases respectively, with 12 bases between them. General observations from the study: Based on reports, TCR beta sequences accurately predicted HLA-A and HLA-B alleles for most subjects.

This TCR was sampled from a man aged 50 to 60 in good health and CMV-seronegative. V gene TRBV5-4 combines with J gene TRBJ1-2; no clear D. Sequencing was performed on PBMCs. This CDR3 is CASSLVAALDYGYTF. The DNA of the CDR3 is TGTGCCAGCAGCTTGGTGGCAGCGCTAGACTATGGCTACACCTTC.